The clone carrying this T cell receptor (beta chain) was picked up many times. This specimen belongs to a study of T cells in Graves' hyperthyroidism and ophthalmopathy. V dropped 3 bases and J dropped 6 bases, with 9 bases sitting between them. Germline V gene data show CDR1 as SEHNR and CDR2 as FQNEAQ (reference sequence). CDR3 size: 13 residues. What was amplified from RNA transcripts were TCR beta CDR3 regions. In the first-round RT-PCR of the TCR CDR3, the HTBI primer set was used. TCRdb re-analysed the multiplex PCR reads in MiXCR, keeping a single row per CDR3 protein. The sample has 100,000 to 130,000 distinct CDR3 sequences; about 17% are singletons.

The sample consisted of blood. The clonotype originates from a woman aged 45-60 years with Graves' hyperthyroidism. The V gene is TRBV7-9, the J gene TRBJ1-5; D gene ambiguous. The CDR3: CASSFAGGQPQHF. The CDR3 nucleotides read TGTGCCAGCAGCTTTGCGGGCGGTCAGCCCCAGCATTTT.